This paragraph reports one TCR beta chain. The data were obtained in a study of radiotherapy plus CTLA-4 blockade in lung cancer. At the level of the study: Patients showed objective responses in 15% to 20% of cases, and disease control was achieved by around 30%.

Focal radiation and CTLA-4 blockade (ipilimumab) were tested in chemo-refractory metastatic non-small-cell lung cancer patients. This table comes from immunoSEQ multiplex PCR, and its TCRdb copy is limited to in-frame clones, with some not included. This table holds 55,000 to 65,000 clones, around 80% found once. Between the trimmed V and J ends, which lost 1 base and 6 bases, there was a span of 14 bases. Germline CDR1 GTSNPN, CDR2 SVGIG (reference sequence). The CDR3 length is 14 residues. This receptor was obtained from a human donor with non-small cell lung cancer who had a partial response to radiotherapy plus ipilimumab. The chain uses TRBV30 and TRBJ2-3, with TRBD2 as a possible D gene (6 bases). The sample was peripheral blood, taken from a patient treated with radiotherapy plus ipilimumab. The CDR3 sequence is CAWSAGTVSDTQYF. The CDR3 DNA reads as TGTGCCTGGAGTGCAGGGACTGTTTCGGATACGCAGTATTTT.